This T cell receptor (beta chain) derives from a study of CXCR3-negative and CXCR3-positive naive CD8 T cells. This CDR3 has 16 amino acids. Germline V gene sequence: CDR1 WSHSY, CDR2 SAAADI. Study conclusions and caveats: Relative to memory CD8+ cells, whose diversity was much lower, both naive subsets had comparably high diversity. TRBV-TRBJ usage was similar across naive CXCR3 subsets but distinct in memory cells. TRB CDR3 hydrophobicity was greater in CXCR3-positive naive cells than in CXCR3-negative naive cells.

CD45RO-CCR7+CD27+CD95- characterized naive CD8+ T cells. Comments on this clonotype: Its antigen is not known.

The authors prepared UMI-labeled TRB cDNA libraries by 5' RACE. TCRdb reprocessed the 5' RACE reads and keeps a single row for each CDR3 protein, giving no DNA. This specimen shows approximately 100,000 distinct CDR3 sequences; the ten leading clones hold less than 0.4%. The clonotype comes from a human donor in good health. Some clones in this sample may be carry-over from other donors' samples. V usage is TRBV10-2 and J usage is TRBJ1-4; the TRBD1 assignment by TCRdb is unverifiable without DNA. Material: naive CXCR3+ CD8+ T cells from blood. Subset given: CD45RO-CCR7+CD27+CD95- naive CD8+ T cells expressing CXCR3 (TNR3+). The CDR3 loop is CASMDLLAAANEKLFF.